These 2 T cell receptor beta chains were all obtained from the same sample, sequenced in a study of T cells in Graves' hyperthyroidism and ophthalmopathy. Amplification yielded TCR beta CDR3 regions, with RNA transcripts as the source. The HTBI primer set was used in a first-round RT-PCR of the TCR CDR3. TCRdb fed the multiplex PCR reads into MiXCR, producing one record per CDR3 protein. The repertoire holds around 600,000 distinct CDR3 sequences, more than 12% seen once, with under 15% in the top ten. The sequenced material came from blood. These receptors were obtained from a woman aged 45-60 years with Graves' ophthalmopathy.

This clonotype was counted many times. The chain uses TRBV28 and TRBJ1-5; D remains unclear. CDR3 length: 14 amino acids. V lost 6 bases to trimming and J lost 2 bases, with 11 bases between them. Germline lookup yields CDR1 MDHEN and CDR2 SYDVKM. CDR3 protein: CASRDHRGNQPQHF. CDR3 sequence (DNA): TGTGCCAGCAGAGATCATAGGGGCAATCAGCCCCAGCATTTT.

This clonotype appeared a few times. The gene calls are TRBV19 and TRBJ1-1; tentatively, D is TRBD1 (5 bases). V shed 6 bases and J shed 3 bases, with 11 bases lying between them. From germline, CDR1 is LNHDA and CDR2 SQIVND (reference sequence). The CDR3 has 13 amino acids. CDR3 sequence (DNA): TGTGCCAGTAGACCGACAGACTACACTGAAGCTTTCTTT. Amino acid sequence: CASRPTDYTEAFF.